The next 17 T cell receptor beta chains were all read from a single sample in a study of T cell changes during pregnancy in multiple sclerosis. The protocol was immunoSEQ multiplex PCR, while the TCRdb copy is restricted to in-frame clones and leaves out a portion. The repertoire holds around 88,000 clones, with about 92% as singletons. Sequenced here: peripheral blood, sampled in the first trimester of pregnancy. Receptor source: a female donor with multiple sclerosis, enrolled in a pregnancy study.

The rearrangement links TRBV6-5 to TRBJ1-1, with D maybe TRBD1 (5 bases). Per germline, CDR1 MNHEY and CDR2 SVGAGI. The CDR3 spans 14 residues. V lost 6 bases, J lost 7 bases, and 18 bases lay in between. The CDR3 protein is CASSPSGGNGEAFF. Here the CDR3 DNA reads TGTGCCAGCAGCCCCTCCGGGGGGAATGGTGAAGCTTTCTTT.

The genes are TRBV23-1 and TRBJ1-1; D is possibly TRBD1 (6 bases). TRBV23-1 carries the ORF label, with uncertain function. Trimming removed 4 bases from V and 2 bases from J, with 8 bases in between. The CDR3 covers 13 residues. CDR3 in DNA: TGCGCCAGCAGTCTGACAGGAAACACTGAAGCTTTCTTT. It translates to CASSLTGNTEAFF.

The chain employs TRBV4-2 and TRBJ2-1; 11 bases are a match to TRBD2. This CDR3 is 16 amino acids long. CDR1 is LGHNA and CDR2 is YNFKEQ in the germline V gene. The junction had 6 bases not matched to a gene; V was cut back by 1 base and J by 7 bases. The CDR3 region has the DNA TGTGCCAGCAGCCAAGCCCTACTAGCGGGAGTGAATGAGCAGTTCTTC. It is translated as CASSQALLAGVNEQFF.

This clone was observed once. The J gene is TRBJ2-3, the V gene TRBV19; 8 bases agree with TRBD2. CDR1 and CDR2 (germline): LNHDA, SQIVND (reference sequence). The junction had 9 bases not matched to a gene; V was cut back by 5 bases and J by 2 bases. The CDR3 loop spans 16 amino acids. Written as DNA, the CDR3 is TGTGCCAGTAGTCCCTTGGGACTAGACTCCACAGATACGCAGTATTTT. Protein product: CASSPLGLDSTDTQYF. Looking up the rest from reference TRBV19 and TRBJ2-3 gives the full variable domain: DGGITQSPKYLFRKEGQNVTLSCEQNLNHDAMYWYRQDPGQGLRLIYYSQIVNDFQKGDIAEGYSVSREKKESFPLTVTSAQKNPTAFYLCASSPLGLDSTDTQYFGPGTRLTVL.

The chain joins TRBV23-1 to TRBJ1-1; D is unresolved. TRBV23-1 is recorded as an ORF, its role being uncertain. There are 11 residues in the CDR3. The ends were cut back, 7 bases at V and 11 bases at J, with 14 bases in the middle. The CDR3 is CASNPGNRAFF. In DNA, the CDR3 is TGCGCCAGCAACCCGGGGAATCGCGCTTTCTTT.

The rearrangement uses TRBV6-1 and TRBJ1-1, with 7 positions matching TRBD1. CDR3 length equals 20 residues. The V gene end was trimmed by 3 bases and the J gene end by 0 bases; junction bases not matched to a gene: 19. The germline CDR1 and CDR2 sequences are MNHNS and SASEGT. CDR3 residues: CASSDALYRGPLRMNTEAFF. The DNA of the CDR3 is TGTGCCAGCAGTGATGCCCTGTACAGGGGCCCCCTTCGGATGAACACTGAAGCTTTCTTT.

The rearrangement links TRBV28 to TRBJ2-7, with TRBD2 matching over 7 bases. CDR1 and CDR2 from the germline V gene are MDHEN and SYDVKM. The V and J ends lost 1 base and 1 base, in that order; junction bases with no gene match: 7. This CDR3 has 16 residues. CDR3 nucleotide sequence: TGTGCCAGCAGTTTATCACCGACTAGCCCGTCCTACGAGCAGTACTTC. Protein: CASSLSPTSPSYEQYF.

As concerns this clone: The sample has other DNA sequences that encode this CDR3 too. The chain combines TRBV6-5 with TRBJ1-2; D is ambiguous. The CDR3 length is 15 residues. The germline V gene has CDR1 MNHEY and CDR2 SVGAGI. The germline V and J ends were trimmed by 0 bases and 5 bases, with 13 bases remaining between them. In DNA form, the CDR3 reads TGTGCCAGCAGTTACTCCCGGGGAGGGAATTATGGCTACACCTTC. It encodes CASSYSRGGNYGYTF.

CDR3 region: CASSIRGTDTQYF. In DNA, the CDR3 is TGCGCCAGCAGCATTAGAGGAACAGATACGCAGTATTTT. This chain links TRBV5-1 with TRBJ2-3; D uncertain. Germline CDR1 reads SGHRS; CDR2 reads YFSETQ. The CDR3 consists of 13 residues. V was clipped by 4 bases and J by 3 bases, with 9 bases between them.

The J gene is TRBJ1-2, the V gene TRBV6-1, with D maybe TRBD1 (5 bases). Germline CDR1 is MNHNS and CDR2 is SASEGT. The CDR3 loop spans 14 amino acids. V was cut by 3 bases and J by 5 bases, with 13 bases left in between. This chain's CDR3 is CASSEVGERYGYTF. The CDR3 region has the DNA TGTGCCAGCAGTGAGGTAGGGGAACGGTATGGCTACACCTTC.

The chain combines TRBV9 with TRBJ2-7; D might be TRBD1 (5 bases). The V and J ends lost 5 bases and 4 bases respectively, with 10 bases between them. The germline V gene has CDR1 SGDLS and CDR2 YYNGEE. The CDR3 is made up of 12 amino acids. In DNA form, the CDR3 reads TGTGCCAGCAGTACAGGAGAATACGAGCAGTACTTC. Its protein product is CASSTGEYEQYF.

The V gene is TRBV6-1, the J gene TRBJ2-7; possible D gene TRBD1, 6 bases. Germline V gene data show CDR1 as MNHNS and CDR2 as SASEGT. This CDR3 comprises 18 residues. V lost 2 bases to trimming and J lost 2 bases, with 22 bases between them. CDR3: CASSEQERGTTRAYEQYF. The DNA of the CDR3 is TGTGCCAGCAGTGAACAGGAAAGGGGGACCACGCGGGCCTACGAGCAGTACTTC.

The rearrangement uses TRBV7-8 and TRBJ2-5, with TRBD2 matching over 11 bases. Germline CDR1 is SGHVS and CDR2 is FQNEAQ. Unmatched junction bases numbered 6, after V lost 5 bases and J lost 4 bases. The CDR3 covers 15 residues. Written as DNA, the CDR3 is TGTGCCAGCAGCAAGGTACTAGCGGGAGTAGAGACCCAGTACTTC. Translation gives CASSKVLAGVETQYF.

This chain connects TRBV19 to TRBJ2-7, with TRBD1 matching 8 bases. The germline gives CDR1 LNHDA, CDR2 SQIVND (reference sequence). This CDR3 comprises 14 residues. Germline trimming cut 5 bases from V and 4 bases from J; bases unmatched to any gene: 7. The CDR3 coding sequence is TGTGCCAGTAGTCCCGTGACAGGGGATTACGAGCAGTACTTC. This translates into CASSPVTGDYEQYF.

CDR3 DNA: TGTGCCAGCAGCGCACTAGCGGGAACAGATACGCAGTATTTT. Translating it yields CASSALAGTDTQYF. The chain employs TRBV9 and TRBJ2-3; 10 positions match TRBD2. This CDR3 has 14 residues. Germline assignment: CDR1 SGDLS and CDR2 YYNGEE. J lost 3 bases, V lost 3 bases, and 1 base had no gene match.

The rearrangement uses TRBV5-1 and TRBJ2-7, with 9 positions matching TRBD2. This CDR3 has 16 residues. Germline loops: CDR1 SGHRS, CDR2 YFSETQ. J gave up 1 base and V 3 bases, and 8 bases lay outside the gene matches. The CDR3: CASSSGLAPISYEQYF. The CDR3 DNA reads as TGCGCCAGCAGCTCGGGACTAGCTCCTATTTCCTACGAGCAGTACTTC. Supplemented by reference TRBV5-1 and TRBJ2-7, the full variable domain reads KAGVTQTPRYLIKTRGQQVTLSCSPISGHRSVSWYQQTPGQGLQFLFEYFSETQRNKGNFPGRFSGRQFSNSRSEMNVSTLELGDSALYLCASSSGLAPISYEQYFGPGTRLTVT.

The V and J genes are TRBV11-2 and TRBJ2-2; TRBD2 aligns across 7 bases. CDR1 and CDR2 from the germline V gene are SGHAT and FQNNGV. This CDR3 is built from 17 residues. V lost 0 bases, J lost 4 bases, and 8 bases stayed unmatched. The CDR3 DNA reads TGTGCCAGCAGCTTAGATCCCGCCCCGGGGGGCACCGGGGAGCTGTTTTTT. Translated: CASSLDPAPGGTGELFF.